This T cell receptor beta chain emerged from a study of blood T cell repertoires in COVID-19. The overall study: From T cells, B-cell-depleted T cells, or PBMCs came the material, which was cDNA or gDNA.

The protocol was immunoSEQ multiplex PCR, while the TCRdb copy is restricted to in-frame clones and leaves out a portion. Of tens of thousands of clones listed, about 81% are singletons. The CDR3 totals 14 residues. Germline lookup yields CDR1 SNHLY and CDR2 FYNNEI. Trimming shortened V by 4 bases and J by 4 bases, and 13 bases separated the two germline ends. The V and J genes are TRBV2 and TRBJ1-2; D is undetermined. This clonotype originated in a man of 80 years or more with acute or convalescent COVID-19. The material sequenced was peripheral blood. CDR3 sequence reads: CASSVAGGSYGYTF. In DNA form, the CDR3 reads TGTGCCAGCAGTGTAGCAGGAGGGAGCTATGGCTACACCTTC.